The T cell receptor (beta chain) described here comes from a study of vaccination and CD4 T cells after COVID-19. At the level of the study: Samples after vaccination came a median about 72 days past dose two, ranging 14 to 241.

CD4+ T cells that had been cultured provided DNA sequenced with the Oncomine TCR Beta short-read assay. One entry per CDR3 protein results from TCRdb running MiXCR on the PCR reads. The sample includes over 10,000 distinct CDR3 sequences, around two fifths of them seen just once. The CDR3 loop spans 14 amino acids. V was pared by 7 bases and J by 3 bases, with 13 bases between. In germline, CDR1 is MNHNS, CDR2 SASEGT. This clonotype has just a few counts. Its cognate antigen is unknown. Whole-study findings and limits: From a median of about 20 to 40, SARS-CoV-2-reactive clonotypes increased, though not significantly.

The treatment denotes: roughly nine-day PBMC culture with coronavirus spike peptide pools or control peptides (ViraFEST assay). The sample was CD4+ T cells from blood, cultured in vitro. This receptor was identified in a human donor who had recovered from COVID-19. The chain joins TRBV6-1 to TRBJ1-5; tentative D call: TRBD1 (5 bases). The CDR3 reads CASTLIGDNQPQHF. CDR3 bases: TGTGCCAGCACCCTAATAGGGGACAATCAGCCCCAGCATTTT.